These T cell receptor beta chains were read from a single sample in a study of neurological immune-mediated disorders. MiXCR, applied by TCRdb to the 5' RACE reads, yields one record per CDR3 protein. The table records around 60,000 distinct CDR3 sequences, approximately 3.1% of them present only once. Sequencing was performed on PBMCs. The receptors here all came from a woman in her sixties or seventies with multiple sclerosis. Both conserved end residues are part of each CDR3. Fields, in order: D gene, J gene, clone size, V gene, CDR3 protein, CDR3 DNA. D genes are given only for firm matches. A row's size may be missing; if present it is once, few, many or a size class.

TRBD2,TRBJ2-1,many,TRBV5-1,CASSHRLAGDLSSNEQFF,TGCGCCAGCAGCCATCGACTAGCGGGGGATCTATCGAGTAATGAGCAGTTCTTC
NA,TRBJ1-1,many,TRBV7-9,CASSFFRDTEAFF,TGTGCCAGCAGCTTCTTCCGGGACACTGAAGCTTTCTTT
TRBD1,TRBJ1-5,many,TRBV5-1,CASSLEGQGDSHQPQHF,TGCGCCAGCAGCTTGGAAGGACAGGGGGATAGTCATCAGCCCCAGCATTTT
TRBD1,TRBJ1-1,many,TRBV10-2,CASRETGGSTEAFF,TGCGCCAGCAGAGAAACAGGGGGCAGCACTGAAGCTTTCTTT
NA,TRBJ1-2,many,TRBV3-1,CASSHRQAGMANYGYTF,TGTGCCAGCAGCCACAGACAGGCCGGGATGGCTAACTATGGCTACACCTTC
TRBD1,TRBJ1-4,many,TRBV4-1,CASSQDRQGNEKLFF,TGCGCCAGCAGCCAAGATAGACAGGGGAATGAAAAACTGTTTTTT
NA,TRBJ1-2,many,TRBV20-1,CSARVPSTVTKGYTF,TGCAGTGCTAGAGTCCCCTCGACAGTGACCAAAGGCTACACCTTC
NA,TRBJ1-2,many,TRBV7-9,CASSPNEQGPGYTF,TGTGCCAGCAGCCCGAACGAACAGGGCCCTGGCTACACCTTC
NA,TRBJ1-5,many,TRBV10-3,CAISIQGHQPQHF,TGTGCCATTTCAATCCAGGGTCATCAGCCCCAGCATTTT
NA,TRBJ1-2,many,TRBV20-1,CSALGGWGGSYGYTF,TGCAGTGCTTTGGGGGGGTGGGGAGGAAGCTATGGCTACACCTTC
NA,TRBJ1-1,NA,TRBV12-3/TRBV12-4,CASRGKGRTEAFF,TGTGCCAGCAGAGGAAAGGGGAGGACTGAAGCTTTCTTT
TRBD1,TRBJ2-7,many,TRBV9,CASSVGMGQGFEQYF,TGTGCCAGCAGCGTAGGAATGGGACAGGGGTTCGAGCAGTACTTC
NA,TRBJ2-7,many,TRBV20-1,CSARDGLASYEQYF,TGCAGTGCTAGAGATGGGCTAGCCAGCTACGAGCAGTACTTC
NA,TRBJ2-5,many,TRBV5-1,CASSGQGQETQYF,TGCGCCAGCAGTGGGCAGGGCCAAGAGACCCAGTACTTC
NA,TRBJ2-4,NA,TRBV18,CASSPSHQNIQYF,TGTGCCAGCTCACCTTCCCATCAGAACATTCAGTACTTC
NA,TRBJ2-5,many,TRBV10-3,CAISEGLNRAETQYF,TGTGCCATCAGTGAGGGATTGAACAGGGCGGAGACCCAGTACTTC
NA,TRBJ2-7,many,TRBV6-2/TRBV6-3,CASSLPPRGRYEQYF,TGTGCCAGCAGTCTACCCCCCCGGGGGCGCTACGAGCAGTACTTC
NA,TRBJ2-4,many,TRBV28,CASSPRVALAKNIQYF,TGTGCCAGCAGTCCGAGGGTAGCTCTAGCCAAAAACATTCAGTACTTC
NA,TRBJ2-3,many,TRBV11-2,CASSFQRGRAGGGTDTQYF,TGTGCCAGCAGCTTCCAGAGGGGGAGGGCCGGGGGAGGCACAGATACGCAGTATTTT
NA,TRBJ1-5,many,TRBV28,CASSLPQGNQPQHF,TGTGCCAGCAGCCTACCGCAGGGGAATCAGCCCCAGCATTTT
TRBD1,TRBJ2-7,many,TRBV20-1,CSAPPRDRDSYEQYF,TGCAGTGCTCCTCCCCGGGACAGGGATTCCTACGAGCAGTACTTC
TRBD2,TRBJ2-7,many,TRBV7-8,CASSPSGGTSYEQYF,TGTGCCAGCAGCCCCAGCGGGGGCACCTCCTACGAGCAGTACTTC
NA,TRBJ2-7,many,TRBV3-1,CASSQTRTSYEQYF,TGTGCCAGCAGCCAAACCAGGACATCCTACGAGCAGTACTTC
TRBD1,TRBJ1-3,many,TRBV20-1,CSARDRTGGHTIYF,TGCAGTGCTAGAGATAGGACAGGAGGACACACCATATATTTT
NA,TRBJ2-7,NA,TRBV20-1,CSARVTPGYSYEQYF,TGCAGTGCTAGAGTTACGCCGGGCTACTCCTACGAGCAGTACTTC
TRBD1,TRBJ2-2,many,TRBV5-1,CASSFGTGGPGELFF,TGCGCCAGCAGCTTCGGGACAGGGGGCCCCGGGGAGCTGTTTTTT
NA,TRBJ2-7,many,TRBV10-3,CAISESTLYEQYF,TGTGCCATCAGTGAGTCGACTCTCTACGAGCAGTACTTC
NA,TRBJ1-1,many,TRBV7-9,CASSPGWKTEAFF,TGTGCCAGCAGCCCAGGCTGGAAAACTGAAGCTTTCTTT
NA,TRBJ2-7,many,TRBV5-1,CASSEAAGTASYEQYF,TGCGCCAGCAGCGAAGCAGCCGGGACGGCATCCTACGAGCAGTACTTC
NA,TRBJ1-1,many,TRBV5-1,CASSLAPGHSNTEAFF,TGCGCCAGCAGCTTGGCTCCGGGACACTCCAACACTGAAGCTTTCTTT
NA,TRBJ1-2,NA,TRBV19,CASIAGTEEGTNYGYTF,TGTGCCAGTATCGCCGGGACGGAGGAAGGTACTAACTATGGCTACACCTTC
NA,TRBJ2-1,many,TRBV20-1,CSAKGGGRAYNEQFF,TGCAGTGCTAAGGGCGGGGGCCGAGCCTACAATGAGCAGTTCTTC
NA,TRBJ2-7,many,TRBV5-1,CASSLGTASSYEQYF,TGCGCCAGCAGCTTGGGGACAGCGAGCTCCTACGAGCAGTACTTC
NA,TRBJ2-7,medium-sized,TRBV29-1,CSVGEGAYEQYF,TGCAGCGTTGGTGAGGGAGCCTACGAGCAGTACTTC
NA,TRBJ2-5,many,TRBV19,CASRTSGQETQYF,TGTGCCAGTAGAACTTCGGGGCAAGAGACCCAGTACTTC
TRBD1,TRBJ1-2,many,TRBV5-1,CASSPRQGDYGYTF,TGCGCCAGCAGCCCCAGACAGGGCGACTATGGCTACACCTTC
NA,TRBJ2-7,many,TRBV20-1,CSARDGFGEMGYEQYF,TGCAGTGCTAGAGATGGGTTTGGGGAGATGGGCTACGAGCAGTACTTC
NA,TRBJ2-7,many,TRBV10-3,CAISESSTQQYF,TGTGCCATCAGTGAGTCGAGTACTCAGCAGTACTTC